This T cell receptor (beta chain) was captured by sequencing in a study of CD8+ T cells in alopecia areata. On the study more broadly: Each of the treated patients was given oral tofacitinib, 5 to 10 mg twice daily, for moderate-to-severe alopecia areata. Treatment with tofacitinib (6 to 18 months) was followed by 6 months off drug. Notes on the study in general: Scalp samples also yield sequences of resident alphabeta T cells from normal skin. Alopecia totalis/universalis scalp especially showed more expanded CD8+ clones than normal scalp.

cDNA prepared by RNA extraction and subsequent reverse transcription served as the template for sequencing. TCRdb's table, derived via immunoSEQ multiplex PCR, lists solely in-frame clones and lacks some. Here the sample spans approximately 150,000 clones, around 86% being singletons. On this clone itself: Its antigen is unknown.

Sequenced here: CD8+ T cells sorted from blood, sampled at week 0. The receptor comes from a human donor with alopecia areata.

The CDR3 spells CASSLPGPLFEQYF. CDR3 nucleotides: TGTGCCAGCAGCTTACCGGGACCCCTTTTCGAGCAGTACTTC. The genes are TRBV7-2 and TRBJ2-7, with D perhaps TRBD1 or TRBD2 (5 bases each). V shed 2 bases and J shed 6 bases, with 14 bases lying between them. Germline V CDR1 and CDR2: SGHTA, FQGNSA. This CDR3 contains 14 residues. The entire variable domain, with the rest obtained from reference TRBV7-2 and TRBJ2-7, is as follows: GAGVSQSPSNKVTEKGKDVELRCDPISGHTALYWYRQSLGQGLEFLIYFQGNSAPDKSGLPSDRFSAERTGGSVSTLTIQRTQQEDSAVYLCASSLPGPLFEQYFGPGTRLTVT.